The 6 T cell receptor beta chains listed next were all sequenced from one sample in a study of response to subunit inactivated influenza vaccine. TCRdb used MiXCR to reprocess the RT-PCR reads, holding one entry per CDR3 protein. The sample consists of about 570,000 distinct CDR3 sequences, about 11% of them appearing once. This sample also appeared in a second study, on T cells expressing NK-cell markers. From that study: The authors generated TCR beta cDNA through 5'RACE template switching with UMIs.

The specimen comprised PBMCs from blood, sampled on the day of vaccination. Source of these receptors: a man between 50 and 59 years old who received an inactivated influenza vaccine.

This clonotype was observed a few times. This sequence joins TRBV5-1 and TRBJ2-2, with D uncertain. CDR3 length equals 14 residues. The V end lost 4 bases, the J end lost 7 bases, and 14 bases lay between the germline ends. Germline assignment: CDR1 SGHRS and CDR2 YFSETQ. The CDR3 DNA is TGCGCCAGCAGCCCCGTCTCCACCGACGGGGAGCTGTTTTTT. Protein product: CASSPVSTDGELFF.

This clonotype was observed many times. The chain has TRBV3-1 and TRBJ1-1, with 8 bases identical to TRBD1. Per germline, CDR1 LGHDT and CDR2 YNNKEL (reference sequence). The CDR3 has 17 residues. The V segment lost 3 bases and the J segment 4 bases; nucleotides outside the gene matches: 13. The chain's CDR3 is CASSHLTGARTGTEAFF. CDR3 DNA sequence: TGTGCCAGCAGCCATCTGACAGGGGCTAGAACGGGCACTGAAGCTTTCTTT.

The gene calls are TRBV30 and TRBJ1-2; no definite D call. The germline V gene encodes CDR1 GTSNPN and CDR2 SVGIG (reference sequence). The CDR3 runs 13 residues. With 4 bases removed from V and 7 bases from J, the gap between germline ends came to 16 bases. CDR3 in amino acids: CAWNWVAGSGYTF. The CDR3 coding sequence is TGTGCCTGGAATTGGGTTGCTGGGAGTGGCTACACCTTC.

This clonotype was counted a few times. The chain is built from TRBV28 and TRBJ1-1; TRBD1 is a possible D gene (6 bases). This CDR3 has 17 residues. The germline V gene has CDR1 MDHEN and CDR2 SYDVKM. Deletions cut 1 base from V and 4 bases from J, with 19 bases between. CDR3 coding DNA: TGTGCCAGCAGTTTATTGTTGGTTCAGGGGCACGGCACTGAAGCTTTCTTT. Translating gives CASSLLLVQGHGTEAFF.

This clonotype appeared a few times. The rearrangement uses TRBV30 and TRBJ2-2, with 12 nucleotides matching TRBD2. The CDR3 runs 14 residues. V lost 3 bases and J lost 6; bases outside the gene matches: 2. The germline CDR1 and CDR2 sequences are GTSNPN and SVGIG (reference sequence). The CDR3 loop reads CAWRLAGGPGELFF. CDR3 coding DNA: TGTGCCTGGAGACTAGCGGGAGGTCCCGGGGAGCTGTTTTTT. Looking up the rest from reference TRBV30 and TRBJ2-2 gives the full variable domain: SQTIHQWPATLVQPVGSPLSLECTVEGTSNPNLYWYRQAAGRGLQLLFYSVGIGQISSEVPQNLSASRPQDRQFILSSKKLLLSDSGFYLCAWRLAGGPGELFFGEGSRLTVL.

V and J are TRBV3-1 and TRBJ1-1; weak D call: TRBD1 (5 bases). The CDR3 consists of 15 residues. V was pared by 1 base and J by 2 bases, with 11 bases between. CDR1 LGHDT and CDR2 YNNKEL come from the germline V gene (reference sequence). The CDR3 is CASSQAGQINTEAFF. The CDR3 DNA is TGTGCCAGCAGCCAAGCAGGGCAAATTAACACTGAAGCTTTCTTT.